This T cell receptor (beta chain) was sequenced during a study of cytomegalovirus exposure and HLA in healthy donors. Study at large: Of a few hundred genotyped donors, around 76% clustered with self-reported Caucasian donors. Study outcomes and limitations: Specificity for CMV antigens was confirmed in vitro for a few of the CMV-associated chains.

The study sampled nominally healthy donors, though unrecorded immune exposures were likely. As concerns this clone: Its antigen is as yet unknown.

PCR employed 60 Vbeta and 13 Jbeta primers. Data came from immunoSEQ multiplex PCR; TCRdb stores just in-frame clones and leaves some out. Here the sample spans roughly 150,000 clones, 78% being singletons. The sequencing sample was made of PBMCs. This TCR was sampled from a woman aged 40 to 50 in good health and CMV-seropositive.

This CDR3 is CASSTSGVRFEQYF. CDR3 DNA sequence: TGTGCCAGCAGCACTAGCGGGGTTCGTTTCGAGCAGTACTTC. V is TRBV2 and J is TRBJ2-7, with 10 bases identical to TRBD2. Germline loops: CDR1 SNHLY, CDR2 FYNNEI. The CDR3 contains 14 residues. V gave up 6 bases and J gave up 6 bases; unmatched junction bases: 8.